These T cell receptor beta chains were read from a single sample in a study of blood T cell repertoires in COVID-19. The table came from immunoSEQ multiplex PCR; TCRdb's copy has only in-frame clones and leaves some out. The sample contains roughly 200,000 clones, approximately 86% of which appear only once. Sequenced sample: PBMCs or T cells enriched from blood (not recorded which). The receptors derive from a woman aged 40-49 years with acute COVID-19. CDR3s include the opening cysteine and the closing phenylalanine or tryptophan. Each record gives: D gene, J gene, V gene, clone size, CDR3 DNA, CDR3 protein. D genes are given only for firm matches. Clone size is not always given. Where it is, it says once, few, many or a class for expanded clones.

- | TRBJ1-4 | TRBV24-1 | - | TGTGCCACCAGTGATCCAGGACTAGATGAAAAACTGTTTTTT | CATSDPGLDEKLFF
- | TRBJ1-2 | TRBV25-1 | - | TGTGCCAGCAGTGAATTCGGGGGATCCAATGGCTACACCTTC | CASSEFGGSNGYTF
- | TRBJ2-3 | TRBV7-2 | - | TGTGCCAGCAGCTTAGGGACTCCTAGCACAGATACGCAGTATTTT | CASSLGTPSTDTQYF
TRBD2 | TRBJ2-1 | TRBV28 | - | TGTGCCAGCGAAACCGGCGGGGGGTACAATGAGCAGTTCTTC | CASETGGGYNEQFF
- | TRBJ2-7 | TRBV30 | - | TGTGCCTGGTCGGAGGCCGGCGGGCAGTACTTC | CAWSEAGGQYF
- | TRBJ1-1 | TRBV3-1/TRBV3-2 | - | TGTGCCAGCAGCCACCAGGGCGTGGGGACTGAAGCTTTCTTT | CASSHQGVGTEAFF
TRBD2 | TRBJ2-5 | TRBV6-5 | few | TGTGCCAGCAGCCTACTAGCGGGGGCACAAGAGACCCAGTACTTC | CASSLLAGAQETQYF
TRBD1 | TRBJ2-2 | TRBV7-9 | - | TGTGCCAGCAGCTCCGGGACAGGGCCGAACACCGGGGAGCTGTTTTTT | CASSSGTGPNTGELFF
TRBD1 | TRBJ2-1 | TRBV5-1 | - | TGCGCCAGCAGCGCCGGGACAGGGGGGCTCTACAATGAGCAGTTCTTC | CASSAGTGGLYNEQFF
TRBD2 | TRBJ2-1 | TRBV6-5 | - | TGTGCCAGCAGTAGGCGGGGGTCCTACAATGAGCAGTTCTTC | CASSRRGSYNEQFF
TRBD1 | TRBJ1-5 | TRBV28 | - | TGTGCCACTACCACAGGGGGCAGGCCCCAGCATTTT | CATTTGGRPQHF